The present entry profiles one T cell receptor beta chain with its context. This CDR3 region has 18 residues. V was pared by 4 bases and J by 3 bases, with 9 bases of the junction left unmatched. Per the germline V gene, CDR1 is MNHNS and CDR2 is SASEGT. The sample originates from a study of blood T cells in healthy people across ages. Through a sample-barcoded 5' primer and a J-beta primer mix, a second PCR was run for roughly 6 to 12 cycles. TCRdb re-called the 5' RACE reads through MiXCR, storing one row per CDR3 protein. This table has roughly 830,000 distinct CDR3 sequences, roughly 60% appearing once.

Sequenced sample: blood. This TCR was recovered from a man aged 30 to 45 in good health. The chain uses TRBV6-1 and TRBJ2-1, with 13 bases that match TRBD2. DNA for the CDR3: TGTGCCAGCAGTGCGGGACTAGCGGGGAGGGGAATCTACAATGAGCAGTTCTTC. Protein: CASSAGLAGRGIYNEQFF.